Reported below is one TCR beta chain. These data originate in a study of blood T cell repertoires in COVID-19. Study overall: Spain, Italy and the United States supplied samples that represented acute and convalescent COVID-19. In each case, the material was cDNA or gDNA derived from T cells, B-cell-depleted T cells, or PBMCs.

This CDR3 spans 12 amino acids. Germline V gene data show CDR1 as MNHNS and CDR2 as SASEGT. V was shortened by 2 bases and J by 4 bases, with 6 bases between the two germline ends. In the study's own analysis: Reference gene primer amplification gave nucleated cell count estimates. The table came from immunoSEQ multiplex PCR; TCRdb's copy has only in-frame clones and leaves some out. V, J and clone size were drawn from that table, and D and trimming were deduced from the DNA. This sample yields 68,000 or so clones, of which 86% are seen a single time; 6.5% to 9% belongs to the top ten. The chain employs TRBV6-1 and TRBJ2-7; unclear D gene. The clonotype originates from a man aged 25 to 45 with acute or convalescent COVID-19. The sample consisted of peripheral blood. The CDR3 sequence is CASSERYYEQYF. In nucleotides, the CDR3 is TGTGCCAGCAGTGAACGGTATTACGAGCAGTACTTC.